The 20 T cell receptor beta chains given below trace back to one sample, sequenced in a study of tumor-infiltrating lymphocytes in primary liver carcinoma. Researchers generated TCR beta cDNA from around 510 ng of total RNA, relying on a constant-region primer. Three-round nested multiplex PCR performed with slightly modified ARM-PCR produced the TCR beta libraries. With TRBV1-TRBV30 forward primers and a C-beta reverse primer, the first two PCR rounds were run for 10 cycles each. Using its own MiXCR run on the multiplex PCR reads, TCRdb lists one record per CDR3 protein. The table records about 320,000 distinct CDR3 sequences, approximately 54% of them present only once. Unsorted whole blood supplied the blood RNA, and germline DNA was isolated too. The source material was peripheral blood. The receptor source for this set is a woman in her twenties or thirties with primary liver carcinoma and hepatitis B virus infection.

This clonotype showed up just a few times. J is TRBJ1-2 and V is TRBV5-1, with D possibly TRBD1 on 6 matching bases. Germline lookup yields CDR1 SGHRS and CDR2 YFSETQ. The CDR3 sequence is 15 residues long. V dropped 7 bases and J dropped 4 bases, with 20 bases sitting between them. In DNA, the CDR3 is TGCGCCAGCGGACCGTCTCAAACAGGGATCTATGGCTACACCTTC. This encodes CASGPSQTGIYGYTF.

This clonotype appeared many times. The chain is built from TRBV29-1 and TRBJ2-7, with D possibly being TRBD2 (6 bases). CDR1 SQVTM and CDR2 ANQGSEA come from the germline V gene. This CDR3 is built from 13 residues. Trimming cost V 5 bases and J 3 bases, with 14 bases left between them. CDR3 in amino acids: CSVSSTGGYEQYF. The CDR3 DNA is TGCAGCGTTTCTTCCACCGGGGGCTACGAGCAGTACTTC.

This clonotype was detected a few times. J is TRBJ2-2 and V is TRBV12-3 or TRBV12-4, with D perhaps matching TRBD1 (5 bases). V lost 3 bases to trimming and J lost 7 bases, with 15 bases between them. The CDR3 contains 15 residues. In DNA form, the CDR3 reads TGTGCCAGCAGTTTCCCCCAGGGCGGTTACGGGGAGCTGTTTTTT. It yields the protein CASSFPQGGYGELFF.

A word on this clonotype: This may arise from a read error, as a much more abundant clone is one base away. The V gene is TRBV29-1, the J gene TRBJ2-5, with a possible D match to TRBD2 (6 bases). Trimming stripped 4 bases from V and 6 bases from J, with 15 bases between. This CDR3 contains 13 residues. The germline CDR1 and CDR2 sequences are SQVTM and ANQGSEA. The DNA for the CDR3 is TGCAGCGTTGCCGGGAGCTGGAGAAAGACCCAGTACTTC. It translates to CSVAGSWRKTQYF. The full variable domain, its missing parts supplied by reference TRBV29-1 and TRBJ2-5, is SAVISQKPSRDICQRGTSLTIQCQVDSQVTMMFWYRQQPGQSLTLIATANQGSEATYESGFVIDKFPISRPNLTFSTLTVSNMSPEDSSIYLCSVAGSWRKTQYFGPGTRLLVL.

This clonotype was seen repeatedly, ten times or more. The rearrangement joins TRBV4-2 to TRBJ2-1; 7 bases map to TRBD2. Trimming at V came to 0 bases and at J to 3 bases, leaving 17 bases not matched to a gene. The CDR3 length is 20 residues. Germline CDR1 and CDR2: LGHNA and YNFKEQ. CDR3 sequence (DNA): TGTGCCAGCAGCCAAGAGGGGTATGAGTCAGGGAGGGGATACTACAATGAGCAGTTCTTC. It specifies CASSQEGYESGRGYYNEQFF.

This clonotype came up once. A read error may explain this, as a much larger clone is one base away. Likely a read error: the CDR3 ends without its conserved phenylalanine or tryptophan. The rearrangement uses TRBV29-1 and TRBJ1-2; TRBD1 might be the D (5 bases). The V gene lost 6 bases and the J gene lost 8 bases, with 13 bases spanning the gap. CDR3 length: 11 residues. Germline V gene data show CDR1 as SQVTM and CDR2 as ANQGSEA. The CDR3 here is CSVARDRGYTS. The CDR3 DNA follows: TGCAGCGTGGCCCGGGACCGAGGCTACACCTCC.

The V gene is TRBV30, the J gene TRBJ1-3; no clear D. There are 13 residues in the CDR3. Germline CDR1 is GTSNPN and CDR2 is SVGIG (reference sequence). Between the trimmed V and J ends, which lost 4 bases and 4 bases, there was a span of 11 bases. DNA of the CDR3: TGTGCCTGGAATGTACTGGGGGGAAACACCATATATTTT. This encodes CAWNVLGGNTIYF.

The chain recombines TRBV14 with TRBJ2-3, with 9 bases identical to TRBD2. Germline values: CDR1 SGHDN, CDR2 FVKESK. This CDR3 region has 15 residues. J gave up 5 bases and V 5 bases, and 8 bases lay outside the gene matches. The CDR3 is CASSSPGLAIDTQYF. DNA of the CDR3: TGTGCCAGCAGCTCTCCGGGACTAGCAATAGATACGCAGTATTTT.

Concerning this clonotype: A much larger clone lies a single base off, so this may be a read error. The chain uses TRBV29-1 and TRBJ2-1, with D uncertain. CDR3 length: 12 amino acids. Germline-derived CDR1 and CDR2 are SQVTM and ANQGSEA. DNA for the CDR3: TGCAACGTTGGAGTCTCGTGGAACGAGCAGTTCTTC. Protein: CNVGVSWNEQFF.

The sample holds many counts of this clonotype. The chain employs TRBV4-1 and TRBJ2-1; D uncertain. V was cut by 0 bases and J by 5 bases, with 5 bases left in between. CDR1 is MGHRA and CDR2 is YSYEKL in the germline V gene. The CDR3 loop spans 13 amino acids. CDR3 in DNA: TGCGCCAGCAGCCAAGATTTCCACAATGAGCAGTTCTTC. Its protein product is CASSQDFHNEQFF.

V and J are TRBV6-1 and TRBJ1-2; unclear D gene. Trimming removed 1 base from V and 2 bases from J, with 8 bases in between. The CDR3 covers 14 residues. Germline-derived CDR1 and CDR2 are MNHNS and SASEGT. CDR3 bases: TGTGCCAGCAGTGAAGGTGGTACAAACTATGGCTACACCTTC. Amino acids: CASSEGGTNYGYTF.

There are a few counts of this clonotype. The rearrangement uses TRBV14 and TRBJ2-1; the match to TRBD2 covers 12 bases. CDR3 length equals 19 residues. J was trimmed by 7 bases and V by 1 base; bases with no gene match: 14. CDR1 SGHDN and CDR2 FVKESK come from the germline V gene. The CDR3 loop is CASSQGDLLAGGPENEQFF. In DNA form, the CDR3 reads TGTGCCAGCAGCCAAGGAGACCTCCTAGCGGGAGGGCCCGAGAATGAGCAGTTCTTC.

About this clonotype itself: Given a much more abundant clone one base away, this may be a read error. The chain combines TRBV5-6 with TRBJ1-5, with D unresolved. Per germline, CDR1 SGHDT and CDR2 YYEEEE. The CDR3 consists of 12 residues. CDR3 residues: CTSSLGNQPQHF. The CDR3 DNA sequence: TGTACCAGCAGCTTGGGGAATCAGCCCCAGCATTTT.

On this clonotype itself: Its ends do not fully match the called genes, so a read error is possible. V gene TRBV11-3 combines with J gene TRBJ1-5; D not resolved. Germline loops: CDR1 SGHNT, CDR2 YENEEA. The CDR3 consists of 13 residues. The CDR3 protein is CASSLNLVQPKHF. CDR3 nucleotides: TGTGCCAGCAGTCTCAACTTGGTTCAGCCCAAGCATTTT.

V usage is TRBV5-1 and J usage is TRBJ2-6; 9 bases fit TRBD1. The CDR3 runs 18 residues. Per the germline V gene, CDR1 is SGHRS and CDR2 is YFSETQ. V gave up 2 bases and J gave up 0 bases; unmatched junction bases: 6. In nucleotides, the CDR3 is TGCGCCAGCAGCTTACAGGGGGCCCAGCTCTCTGGGGCCAACGTCCTGACTTTC. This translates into CASSLQGAQLSGANVLTF.

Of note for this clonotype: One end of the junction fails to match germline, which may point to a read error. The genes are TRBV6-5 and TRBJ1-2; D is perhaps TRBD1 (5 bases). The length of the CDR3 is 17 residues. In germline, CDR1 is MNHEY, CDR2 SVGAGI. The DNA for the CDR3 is TGTACCAGCAGTGGAGGTGGACCCGGGACGGTCAACTATGGCTACACCTTC. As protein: CTSSGGGPGTVNYGYTF.

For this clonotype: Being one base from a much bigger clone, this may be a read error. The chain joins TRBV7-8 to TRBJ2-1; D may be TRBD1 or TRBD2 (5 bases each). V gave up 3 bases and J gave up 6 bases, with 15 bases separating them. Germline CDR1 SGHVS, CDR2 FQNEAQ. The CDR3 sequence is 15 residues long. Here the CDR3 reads CASSFAVGTGNEQFF. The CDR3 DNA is TGTGCCAGCAGCTTTGCGGTTGGGACGGGCAATGAGCAGTTCTTC.

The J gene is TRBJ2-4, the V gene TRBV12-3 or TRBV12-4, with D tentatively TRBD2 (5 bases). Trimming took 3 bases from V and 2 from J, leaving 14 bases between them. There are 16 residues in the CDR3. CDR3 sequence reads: CASSFGLTGTKNIQYF. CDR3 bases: TGTGCCAGCAGTTTCGGACTTACGGGGACCAAAAACATTCAGTACTTC.

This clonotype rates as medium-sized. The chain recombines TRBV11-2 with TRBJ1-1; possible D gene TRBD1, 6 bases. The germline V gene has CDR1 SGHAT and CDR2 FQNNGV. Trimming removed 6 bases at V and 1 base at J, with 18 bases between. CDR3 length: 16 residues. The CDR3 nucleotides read TGTGCCAGCAGGACCGTCTCGGGGGCGCGGAACACTGAAGCTTTCTTT. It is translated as CASRTVSGARNTEAFF.

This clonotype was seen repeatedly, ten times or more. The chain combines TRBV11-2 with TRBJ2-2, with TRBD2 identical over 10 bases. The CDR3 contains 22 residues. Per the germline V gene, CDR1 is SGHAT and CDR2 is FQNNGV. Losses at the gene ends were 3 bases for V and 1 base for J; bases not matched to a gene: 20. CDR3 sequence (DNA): TGTGCCAGCAGCTTCCCCCCCGGACGGGCTAGCGGGGGACTCAAGAACACCGGGGAGCTGTTTTTT. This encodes CASSFPPGRASGGLKNTGELFF.